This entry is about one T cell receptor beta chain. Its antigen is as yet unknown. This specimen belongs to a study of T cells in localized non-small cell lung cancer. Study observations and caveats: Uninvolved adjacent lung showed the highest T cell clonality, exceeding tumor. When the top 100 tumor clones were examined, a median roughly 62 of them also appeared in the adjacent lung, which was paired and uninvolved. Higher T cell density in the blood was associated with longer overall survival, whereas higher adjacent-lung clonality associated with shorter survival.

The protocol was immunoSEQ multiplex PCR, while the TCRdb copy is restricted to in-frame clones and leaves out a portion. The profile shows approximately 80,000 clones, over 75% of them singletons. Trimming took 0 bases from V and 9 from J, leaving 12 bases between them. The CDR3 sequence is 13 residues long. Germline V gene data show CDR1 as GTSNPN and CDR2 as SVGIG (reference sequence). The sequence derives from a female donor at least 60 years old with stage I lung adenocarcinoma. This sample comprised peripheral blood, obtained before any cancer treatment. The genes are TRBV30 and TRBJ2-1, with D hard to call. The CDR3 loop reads CAWSVITEAEQFF. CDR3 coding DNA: TGTGCCTGGAGTGTAATAACCGAGGCTGAGCAGTTCTTC.